A single sample is the source of the 22 T cell receptor beta chains below, sequenced in a study of CD8+CD57+ T cells in acquired aplastic anemia. TCR beta VDJ and CDR3 were profiled, and genomic DNA was the template. A single record per CDR3 protein comes from TCRdb applying MiXCR to the reads. This sample carries some 120,000 distinct CDR3 sequences, around 48% of them seen once, and the ten largest clones take under 3%. Sequenced input: sorted CD4+, CD8+, or CD8+CD57+ T cells (not recorded which) from PBMCs. These receptors were obtained from a human donor in good health, serving as a control.

V usage is TRBV7-9 and J usage is TRBJ2-7; D may be TRBD1 or TRBD2 (5 bases each). The CDR3 length is 12 residues. Per germline, CDR1 SEHNR and CDR2 FQNEAQ (reference sequence). Trimming left V 4 bases short and J 5 bases short, with 9 bases between. CDR3 DNA sequence: TGTGCCAGCAGCTCGGGGCTGAACGAGCAGTACTTC. This translates into CASSSGLNEQYF.

The chain is built from TRBV11-2 and TRBJ2-5; TRBD1 aligns across 7 bases. J gave up 1 base and V 5 bases, and 7 bases lay outside the gene matches. This CDR3 is 15 amino acids long. Per the germline V gene, CDR1 is SGHAT and CDR2 is FQNNGV. The CDR3 is CASSPNPGGQETQYF. As DNA, the CDR3 is TGTGCCAGCAGCCCAAATCCAGGGGGCCAAGAGACCCAGTACTTC.

This clonotype is labeled as medium-sized. The chain has TRBV15 and TRBJ1-6; D remains unclear. CDR1 and CDR2 (germline): LNHNV, YYDKDF (reference sequence). The CDR3 totals 15 residues. V gave up 0 bases and J gave up 7 bases, with 10 bases separating them. The CDR3 loop is CATSRDMKENSPLHF. CDR3 sequence (DNA): TGTGCCACCAGCAGAGATATGAAAGAAAATTCACCCCTCCACTTT.

V usage is TRBV20-1 and J usage is TRBJ2-3; the match to TRBD2 covers 13 bases. J lost 4 bases, V lost 5 bases, and 12 bases had no gene match. The V gene's germline CDR1 is DFQATT and CDR2 SNEGSKA (reference sequence). The CDR3 totals 17 residues. CDR3 sequence: CSARTPGLAGRADTQYF. The CDR3 bases are TGCAGTGCTCGTACCCCGGGACTAGCGGGGAGGGCAGATACGCAGTATTTT.

The V call is TRBV29-1, the J call TRBJ1-2, with D possibly TRBD1 on 5 matching bases. The V gene's germline CDR1 is SQVTM and CDR2 ANQGSEA. There are 12 residues in the CDR3. Trimming removed 3 bases at V and 8 bases at J, with 13 bases between. Here the CDR3 reads CSVDYRGGGYTF. The CDR3 DNA reads TGCAGCGTTGATTATAGGGGTGGAGGCTACACCTTC.

This sequence joins TRBV15 and TRBJ1-1; possibly TRBD1 for D (5 bases). V dropped 2 bases and J dropped 0 bases, with 10 bases sitting between them. Germline V CDR1 and CDR2: LNHNV, YYDKDF (reference sequence). The CDR3 spans 15 residues. The CDR3 bases are TGTGCCACCAGCAGACCTCAGGGAATGAACACTGAAGCTTTCTTT. This codes for CATSRPQGMNTEAFF.

The rearrangement uses TRBV2 and TRBJ1-5; D might be TRBD1 (5 bases). V lost 1 base to trimming and J lost 9 bases, with 7 bases between them. Germline V gene sequence: CDR1 SNHLY, CDR2 FYNNEI. The CDR3 length is 12 residues. CDR3 sequence (DNA): TGTGCCAGCAGTGAAGGGACACCGCCCCAGCATTTT. It yields the protein CASSEGTPPQHF.

Many counts were recorded for this clonotype. The junction and the germline gene differ at one end; a read error may be behind it. In DNA, the CDR3 is TGTGCCAGCAGTCAAGGGGGGGGTTTCCACTACGAGCAGTACTTC. It translates to CASSQGGGFHYEQYF. This chain links TRBV3-1 with TRBJ2-7, with D tentatively TRBD2 (7 bases). The CDR3 consists of 15 residues. Germline V lookup: CDR1 LGHDT, CDR2 YNNKEL (reference sequence).

This clonotype was seen a handful of times. V usage is TRBV20-1 and J usage is TRBJ1-1; no firm D call. Germline V lookup: CDR1 DFQATT, CDR2 SNEGSKA (reference sequence). Trimming removed 1 base at V and 3 bases at J, with 15 bases between. This CDR3 is 15 amino acids long. The CDR3 region has the DNA TGCAGTGCTAGAGGACCTGACGGGGTGGACACTGAAGCTTTCTTT. It yields the protein CSARGPDGVDTEAFF.

In this sample, this clonotype turned up many times. This chain joins TRBV5-1 and TRBJ2-7; 7 positions match TRBD1. Trimming cost V 0 bases and J 7 bases; bases outside gene matches: 10. This CDR3 region has 15 residues. Per germline, CDR1 SGHRS and CDR2 YFSETQ. The DNA for the CDR3 is TGCGCCAGCAGCTTGGCCACGGCAGGGGGTTGGGAGCAGTACTTC. This translates into CASSLATAGGWEQYF.

Ten or more counts support this clonotype. The V and J genes are TRBV12-3 or TRBV12-4 and TRBJ1-2, with D tentatively TRBD1 (6 bases). V was clipped by 11 bases and J by 7 bases, with 20 bases between them. The CDR3 contains 13 residues. In DNA form, the CDR3 reads TGTGCCGGCCAGGGGTCCTCCTCCTCTGGCTACACCTTC. It encodes CAGQGSSSSGYTF.

This clonotype appeared a few times. This chain links TRBV6-1 with TRBJ1-2; maybe TRBD1 (6 bases). V dropped 4 bases and J dropped 2 bases, with 8 bases sitting between them. Germline CDR1 MNHNS, CDR2 SASEGT. This CDR3 has 13 amino acids. For the CDR3, the DNA is TGTGCCAGCAGTGCCGGACAGAACTATGGCTACACCTTC. It translates to CASSAGQNYGYTF.

This clonotype appeared once. The chain recombines TRBV24-1 with TRBJ1-5, with a weak D call TRBD1 (5 bases). Trimming left V 6 bases short and J 1 base short, with 9 bases between. The germline V gene encodes CDR1 KGHDR and CDR2 SFDVKD. This CDR3 has 14 amino acids. Here the CDR3 reads CATSQGTSNQPQHF. As DNA, the CDR3 is TGTGCCACCAGTCAGGGAACGAGCAATCAGCCCCAGCATTTT.

Concerning this clonotype: This may come from a read error, since a much larger clone is one base off. The chain combines TRBV3-1 with TRBJ2-7; TRBD1 matches 7 bases. The CDR3 has 13 residues. CDR1 LGHDT and CDR2 YNNKEL come from the germline V gene (reference sequence). DNA of the CDR3: TGTGCCAGCAAAACAGGGGATTGCTACGGGCAGTACTTC. Residues: CASKTGDCYGQYF.

V is TRBV19 and J is TRBJ2-7; a weak D match, TRBD1 (6 bases). The CDR3 contains 13 residues. With 7 bases removed from V and 0 bases from J, the gap between germline ends came to 10 bases. The germline V gene encodes CDR1 LNHDA and CDR2 SQIVND (reference sequence). The CDR3 DNA reads as TGTGCCAGTACCGGGACACGCTCCTACGAGCAGTACTTC. The encoded protein is CASTGTRSYEQYF.

This chain links TRBV2 with TRBJ2-1, with 10 bases that match TRBD1. The CDR3 runs to 14 residues. The germline V gene encodes CDR1 SNHLY and CDR2 FYNNEI. After removal of 6 bases from V and 8 bases from J, the junction contained 7 bases not matched to a gene. This CDR3 reads CASRRGQGRDEQFF. CDR3 DNA: TGTGCCAGCAGACGGGGACAGGGGAGGGATGAGCAGTTCTTC.

This clonotype turned up a few times. This chain uses TRBV15 with TRBJ2-7; D gene uncertain. CDR1 is LNHNV, CDR2 YYDKDF, per germline (reference sequence). Trimming pared 0 bases from V and 3 bases from J, leaving 6 bases between. The CDR3 sequence is 13 residues long. CDR3 in amino acids: CATSRDSGYEQYF. The CDR3 bases are TGTGCCACCAGCAGAGATTCCGGCTACGAGCAGTACTTC.

The chain recombines TRBV6-1 with TRBJ1-1; 10 nucleotides agree with TRBD1. The CDR3 totals 13 residues. The trim removed 6 bases at V and 9 bases at J, leaving 7 bases unmatched. The germline V gene encodes CDR1 MNHNS and CDR2 SASEGT. The CDR3 here is CASSPTGGLQAFF. The CDR3 nucleotides are TGTGCCAGCAGCCCGACAGGGGGCCTTCAAGCTTTCTTT.

The DNA of the CDR3 is TGTGCCAGCAACCCCGGTTTAGGGGCGTACTACAATGAGCAGTTCTTC. This sequence encodes CASNPGLGAYYNEQFF. This rearrangement joins TRBV25-1 to TRBJ2-1; D is perhaps TRBD1 (5 bases). The V end was cut by 7 bases, the J end by 3 bases, with 19 bases between. Germline V gene sequence: CDR1 MGHDK, CDR2 SYGVNS. The CDR3 is 16 residues long.

This clonotype was seen a few times. The rearrangement joins TRBV25-1 to TRBJ2-5, with a tentative D call TRBD1 (6 bases). V was shortened by 6 bases and J by 4 bases, with 15 bases between the two germline ends. CDR3 size: 14 residues. CDR1 and CDR2 from the germline V gene are MGHDK and SYGVNS. The CDR3 protein is CASSAVGGAETQYF. Here the CDR3 DNA reads TGTGCCAGCAGCGCCGTTGGGGGCGCAGAGACCCAGTACTTC.

This clonotype came up many times. The chain joins TRBV6-1 to TRBJ2-7; 8 bases are shared with TRBD2. CDR1 MNHNS and CDR2 SASEGT come from the germline V gene. The CDR3 has 15 residues. V shed 8 bases and J 5 bases; nucleotides not matched to a gene: 14. CDR3 DNA: TGTGCCAGCTTCCCTGGGGCGGGGGGCCGCCACGAGCAGTACTTC. It is translated as CASFPGAGGRHEQYF.

The table lists this clonotype with many counts. The chain carries TRBV11-2 and TRBJ1-6; D gene uncertain. CDR3 size: 16 residues. The germline V gene encodes CDR1 SGHAT and CDR2 FQNNGV. The germline V and J ends were trimmed by 2 bases and 4 bases, with 12 bases remaining between them. CDR3 sequence (DNA): TGTGCCAGCAGCTTAACTGGGTCCCCTTATAATTCACCCCTCCACTTT. This sequence encodes CASSLTGSPYNSPLHF.